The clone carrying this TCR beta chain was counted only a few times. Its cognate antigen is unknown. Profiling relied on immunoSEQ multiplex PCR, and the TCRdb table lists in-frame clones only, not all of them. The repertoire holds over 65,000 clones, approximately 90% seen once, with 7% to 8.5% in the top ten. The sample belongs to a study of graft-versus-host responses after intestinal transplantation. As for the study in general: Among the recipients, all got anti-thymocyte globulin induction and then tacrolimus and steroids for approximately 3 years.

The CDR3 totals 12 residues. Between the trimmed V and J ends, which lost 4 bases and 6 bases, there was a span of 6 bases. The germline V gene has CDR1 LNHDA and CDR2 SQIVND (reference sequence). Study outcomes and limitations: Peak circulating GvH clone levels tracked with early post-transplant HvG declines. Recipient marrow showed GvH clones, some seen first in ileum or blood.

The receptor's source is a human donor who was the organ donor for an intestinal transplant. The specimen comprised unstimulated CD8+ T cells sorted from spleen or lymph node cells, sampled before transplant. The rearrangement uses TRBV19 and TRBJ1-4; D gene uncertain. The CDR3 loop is CASSREDEKLFF. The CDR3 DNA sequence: TGTGCCAGTAGTAGGGAAGATGAAAAACTGTTTTTT.